The rows below give T cell receptor beta chains drawn from one sample of a study of blood T cell repertoires in COVID-19. Only in-frame clones appear in the TCRdb table, and some are missing; sequencing was by immunoSEQ multiplex PCR. The data contain under 5,500 clones, roughly 82% of them singletons. Material for sequencing was peripheral blood. The receptors shown here come from a man between 65 and 85 years old with active COVID-19. The CDR3 runs from the conserved cysteine through the conserved F or W. The D gene is left open where the match is weak. A clone size is listed for some rows: how often the clone was seen (once, few, many), or a class if it is expanded.

DNA: TGTGCCAGCAGCCAAGTAGGTCGGGAGGGTAACACCGGGGAGCTGTTTTTT
CDR3: CASSQVGREGNTGELFF
length: 17
D: TRBD2
size: large
V: TRBV3-1/TRBV3-2
J: TRBJ2-2

DNA: TGTGCCAGCAGTACACCTGACTACGAGCAGTACTTC
CDR3: CASSTPDYEQYF
length: 12
D: .
size: .
V: TRBV2
J: TRBJ2-7

DNA: TGCGCCAGCAGCTTGGGTCCGGGGAACACTGAAGCTTTCTTT
CDR3: CASSLGPGNTEAFF
length: 14
D: .
size: .
V: TRBV5-1
J: TRBJ1-1

DNA: TGCGCCAGCAGCCCTCACAGGGGGACGGGGAACTATGGCTACACCTTC
CDR3: CASSPHRGTGNYGYTF
length: 16
D: TRBD1
size: .
V: TRBV4-1
J: TRBJ1-2

DNA: TGTGCCAGTAGTACTCATGACAGGGGATACTACGAGCAGTACTTC
CDR3: CASSTHDRGYYEQYF
length: 15
D: TRBD1
size: .
V: TRBV19
J: TRBJ2-7

DNA: TGTGCCAGTAGCAGTAACAGGGAGGGTCCAACTAATGAAAAACTGTTTTTT
CDR3: CASSSNREGPTNEKLFF
length: 17
D: .
size: .
V: TRBV19
J: TRBJ1-4

DNA: TGCGCCAGCACCCCCTCACCGGCAGGGACCGGGGAGCTGTTTTTT
CDR3: CASTPSPAGTGELFF
length: 15
D: .
size: .
V: TRBV5-1
J: TRBJ2-2

DNA: TGTGCCAGCAGTGAAGCCACAGGAAAAATCACCCCTGGCTACACCTTC
CDR3: CASSEATGKITPGYTF
length: 16
D: .
size: .
V: TRBV2
J: TRBJ1-2

DNA: TGTGCCAGCAGCGAAGGCCGGCAGGGGCGTTTCTCTGGGGCCAACGTCCTGACTTTC
CDR3: CASSEGRQGRFSGANVLTF
length: 19
D: .
size: once
V: TRBV7-8
J: TRBJ2-6

DNA: TGTGCCAGCAGTTACGAGGCTCAAAAGTCGCATTTT
CDR3: CASSYEAQKSHF
length: 12
D: .
size: .
V: TRBV6-5
J: TRBJ1-5

DNA: TGTGCCAGCAGCTTGGTGAGCACAGGCAACTATGGCTACACCTTC
CDR3: CASSLVSTGNYGYTF
length: 15
D: .
size: once
V: TRBV5-6
J: TRBJ1-2

DNA: TGCGCCAGCAGCTTGGGACAGGGGGCCTCTGGGGCCAACGTCCTGACTTTC
CDR3: CASSLGQGASGANVLTF
length: 17
D: TRBD1
size: once
V: TRBV5-1
J: TRBJ2-6

DNA: TGTGCCAGCAGCGTAGGGACAGGGGTGGAGACCCAGTACTTC
CDR3: CASSVGTGVETQYF
length: 14
D: TRBD1
size: once
V: TRBV9
J: TRBJ2-5

DNA: TGCACCACAGGGCCCTACGAGCAGTACTTC
CDR3: CTTGPYEQYF
length: 10
D: .
size: once
V: TRBV20-1
J: TRBJ2-7

DNA: TGTGCCAGCAGAGCAACAGGGGGCGTTCAGCCCCAGCATTTT
CDR3: CASRATGGVQPQHF
length: 14
D: TRBD1
size: few
V: TRBV6-5
J: TRBJ1-5

DNA: TGTGCCAGCAGCCTTAGCGGGGAAGAGACCCAGTACTTC
CDR3: CASSLSGEETQYF
length: 13
D: TRBD2
size: .
V: TRBV6-2/TRBV6-3
J: TRBJ2-5

DNA: TGCGCCAGCAGCTTGGGAGACAGGCCACCATATACGCAGTATTTT
CDR3: CASSLGDRPPYTQYF
length: 15
D: .
size: .
V: TRBV5-1
J: TRBJ2-3

DNA: TGTGCCAGCAGTCGATGGTCGGGACAGGCCAGTCTAAGTAAAACCGGGGAGCTGTTTTTT
CDR3: CASSRWSGQASLSKTGELFF
length: 20
D: TRBD1
size: .
V: TRBV6-6
J: TRBJ2-2

DNA: TGCGCCAGCAGCCCCCGGACAGGGGCTAACTACGAGCAGTACTTC
CDR3: CASSPRTGANYEQYF
length: 15
D: TRBD1
size: .
V: TRBV4-1
J: TRBJ2-7

DNA: TGCGCCACCTTGTCAGATGGTCACGGGGAGCTGTTTTTT
CDR3: CATLSDGHGELFF
length: 13
D: .
size: .
V: TRBV10-2
J: TRBJ2-2

DNA: TGTGCCAGCAGCTCCGGTGGCGGGACCTCAACCTATGGCTACACCTTC
CDR3: CASSSGGGTSTYGYTF
length: 16
D: .
size: .
V: TRBV7-2
J: TRBJ1-2

DNA: TGTGCCATCAGTGAAGGGACGACAGGCAATGAGCAGTTCTTC
CDR3: CAISEGTTGNEQFF
length: 14
D: .
size: .
V: TRBV10-3
J: TRBJ2-1

DNA: TGCAGTGCTAGTAGGCAGGGTGACGGCTACACCTTC
CDR3: CSASRQGDGYTF
length: 12
D: .
size: .
V: TRBV20-1
J: TRBJ1-2

DNA: TGCAGCGTCCTGGACAGTGGCTATGGCTACACCTTC
CDR3: CSVLDSGYGYTF
length: 12
D: .
size: .
V: TRBV29-1
J: TRBJ1-2

DNA: TGTGCCAGCAGCGTAGCTTCTTCGGGGGGTGAGCAGTTCTTC
CDR3: CASSVASSGGEQFF
length: 14
D: TRBD2
size: .
V: TRBV9
J: TRBJ2-1

DNA: TGTGCCAGCTCACCAACGGGGTCAAACTGGGCTGAAGCTTTCTTT
CDR3: CASSPTGSNWAEAFF
length: 15
D: .
size: once
V: TRBV18
J: TRBJ1-1

DNA: TGTGCCAGCAGTTACCCCCCGGACAGCCAGAAGACAGATACGCAGTATTTT
CDR3: CASSYPPDSQKTDTQYF
length: 17
D: .
size: .
V: TRBV6-2/TRBV6-3
J: TRBJ2-3

DNA: TGTGCCAGCAGTGACTCGACTACCGGGGATATTACTGAAGCTTTCTTT
CDR3: CASSDSTTGDITEAFF
length: 16
D: .
size: few
V: TRBV6-4
J: TRBJ1-1

DNA: TGTGCCAGCAGCCCAAATGCTGGTGGGGCTAGCGGGGGAACAGATACGCAGTATTTT
CDR3: CASSPNAGGASGGTDTQYF
length: 19
D: TRBD2
size: .
V: TRBV7-6
J: TRBJ2-3

DNA: TGTGCCATCACTAGGGGTAGCGGGGTAGGAGAGACCCAGTACTTC
CDR3: CAITRGSGVGETQYF
length: 15
D: TRBD2
size: .
V: TRBV10-3
J: TRBJ2-5

DNA: TGTGCCAGCAGTTACTCCCCCGGCAATGAGCAGTTCTTC
CDR3: CASSYSPGNEQFF
length: 13
D: .
size: few
V: TRBV6-5
J: TRBJ2-1

DNA: TGTGCCAGCAGCTCCGAGGACAGGGGGCGAGAGACCCAGTACTTC
CDR3: CASSSEDRGRETQYF
length: 15
D: TRBD1
size: .
V: TRBV11-2
J: TRBJ2-5

DNA: TGCGCCAGCAGCTTCGGGGCAGGGGAGAGCTCCTACGAGCAGTACTTC
CDR3: CASSFGAGESSYEQYF
length: 16
D: .
size: .
V: TRBV5-1
J: TRBJ2-7

DNA: TGTGCCAGCACTTTGACTGAAGCTTTCTTT
CDR3: CASTLTEAFF
length: 10
D: .
size: .
V: TRBV2
J: TRBJ1-1

DNA: TGTGCCAGCAGCCCCAGCCCGGACAGCTTTCTCCTGCTCCACTTT
CDR3: CASSPSPDSFLLLHF
length: 15
D: .
size: .
V: TRBV3-1/TRBV3-2
J: TRBJ1-6

DNA: TGTGCCAGCTCACCGCGGGACAGGGATAATTCACCCCTCCACTTT
CDR3: CASSPRDRDNSPLHF
length: 15
D: TRBD1
size: .
V: TRBV18
J: TRBJ1-6

DNA: TGTGCCAGCAGTGAAGGAATAGGGGGCGAAGGAAACACCATATATTTT
CDR3: CASSEGIGGEGNTIYF
length: 16
D: TRBD1
size: few
V: TRBV6-1
J: TRBJ1-3

DNA: TGTGCCAGCAGTTTTCGGACAGGGGGTTTCACAGATACGCAGTATTTT
CDR3: CASSFRTGGFTDTQYF
length: 16
D: TRBD1
size: .
V: TRBV28
J: TRBJ2-3

DNA: TGCGCCAGCAGCCATGGGGGACAGACCTCCTACGAGCAGTACTTC
CDR3: CASSHGGQTSYEQYF
length: 15
D: TRBD1
size: once
V: TRBV5-1
J: TRBJ2-7

DNA: TGCGCCAGCAGCTTGGCCGGGGAAAAGTCCGCTTTCTTT
CDR3: CASSLAGEKSAFF
length: 13
D: .
size: .
V: TRBV5-1
J: TRBJ1-1

DNA: TGTGCCAGTACCACAGGAGCAGGTAGCAATCAGCCCCAGCATTTT
CDR3: CASTTGAGSNQPQHF
length: 15
D: .
size: .
V: TRBV19
J: TRBJ1-5

DNA: TGTGCCAGCAGTTACTCGACAAATCCGTATAATTCACCCCTCCACTTT
CDR3: CASSYSTNPYNSPLHF
length: 16
D: .
size: .
V: TRBV6-5
J: TRBJ1-6